Following are 14 T cell receptor beta chains from one sample sequenced in a study of T cell responses to AZD1222 COVID-19 vaccine. Generated by immunoSEQ multiplex PCR, the TCRdb table keeps only in-frame clones and is missing some. The sample yields roughly 72,000 clones, 85% seen once. The input for sequencing was peripheral blood, taken on day 0 of AZD1222 vaccination. Every receptor here comes from an adult in good health.

The genes are TRBV11-3 and TRBJ2-2; D is ambiguous. The CDR3 is 13 residues long. V shed 0 bases and J shed 6 bases, with 5 bases lying between them. The germline V gene encodes CDR1 SGHNT and CDR2 YENEEA. The CDR3 here is CASSLDHAGELFF. The CDR3 DNA reads TGTGCCAGCAGCTTAGATCATGCCGGGGAGCTGTTTTTT.

The chain employs TRBV27 and TRBJ1-1, with unresolved D. The length of the CDR3 is 16 residues. V was clipped by 3 bases and J by 5 bases, with 19 bases between them. CDR1 and CDR2 (germline): MNHEY, SMNVEV (reference sequence). The CDR3 region is CASSLIPPGGPTEAFF. CDR3 nucleotide sequence: TGTGCCAGCAGTTTGATACCGCCGGGAGGGCCAACTGAAGCTTTCTTT.

The J gene is TRBJ1-1, the V gene TRBV7-8; D is possibly TRBD1 (6 bases). The CDR3 sequence is 15 residues long. Germline loops: CDR1 SGHVS, CDR2 FQNEAQ. With 4 bases removed from V and 4 bases from J, the gap between germline ends came to 16 bases. CDR3 DNA: TGTGCCAGCAGCTCCAAACAGGGATTCGGCACTGAAGCTTTCTTT. Translated: CASSSKQGFGTEAFF.

This clone counts as medium-sized. The chain couples TRBV18 to TRBJ2-7; possibly TRBD1 for D (6 bases). The germline V gene encodes CDR1 KGHSH and CDR2 LQKENI. V shed 2 bases and J shed 2 bases, with 16 bases lying between them. The CDR3 contains 16 residues. CDR3 protein: CASSPAGRQATYEQYF. The CDR3 region has the DNA TGTGCCAGCTCACCAGCCGGAAGACAGGCTACCTACGAGCAGTACTTC.

This clone came up a few times. The CDR3 region is CASSLGEEKAFF. The CDR3 DNA reads TGTGCCAGCAGTTTAGGGGAAGAAAAGGCTTTCTTT. The chain carries TRBV27 and TRBJ1-1; no firm D call. CDR3 size: 12 residues. Trimming removed 2 bases at V and 11 bases at J, with 12 bases between. From germline, CDR1 is MNHEY and CDR2 SMNVEV (reference sequence).

This chain uses TRBV24-1 with TRBJ1-2, with D unclear. The CDR3 is made up of 14 amino acids. The V and J ends lost 6 bases and 2 bases respectively, with 12 bases between them. Germline-derived CDR1 and CDR2 are KGHDR and SFDVKD. In nucleotides, the CDR3 is TGTGCCACCAGTCCCACCGACTTGAACTATGGCTACACCTTC. Protein: CATSPTDLNYGYTF.

The chain combines TRBV5-5 with TRBJ1-2; possible D gene TRBD1, 6 bases. This CDR3 has 14 amino acids. The V and J ends lost 3 bases and 7 bases respectively, with 16 bases between them. The germline CDR1 and CDR2 sequences are SGHKS and YYEKEE (reference sequence). In DNA, the CDR3 is TGTGCCAGCAGCTCCCAATGGGGGGCGGGTGGCTACACCTTC. This gives the protein CASSSQWGAGGYTF.

V gene TRBV3-1 (or the pseudogene TRBV3-2) combines with J gene TRBJ2-3; D call uncertain. Trimming shortened V by 2 bases and J by 5 bases, and 20 bases separated the two germline ends. Germline assignment: CDR1 LGHDT and CDR2 YNNKEL (reference sequence). CDR3 size: 17 residues. CDR3 residues: CASSQRAGGRARDTQYF. The CDR3 coding sequence is TGTGCCAGCAGCCAAAGGGCCGGCGGCCGGGCCAGAGATACGCAGTATTTT.

The chain recombines TRBV5-4 with TRBJ2-5; either TRBD1 or TRBD2 may fit D (5 bases each). The CDR3 is 15 amino acids. The germline V gene encodes CDR1 SGHNT and CDR2 YYREEE (reference sequence). V was shortened by 5 bases and J by 1 base, with 15 bases between the two germline ends. CDR3 protein: CASSRSKGSQETQYF. The CDR3 bases are TGTGCCAGCAGTCGGTCAAAGGGGAGCCAAGAGACCCAGTACTTC. The whole variable domain, remainder taken from reference TRBV5-4 and TRBJ2-5, is ETGVTQSPTHLIKTRGQQVTLRCSSQSGHNTVSWYQQALGQGPQFIFQYYREEENGRGNFPPRFSGLQFPNYSSELNVNALELDDSALYLCASSRSKGSQETQYFGPGTRLLVL.

The CDR3 protein is CASSLGGIQYF. For the CDR3, the DNA is TGTGCCAGCAGCTTAGGGGGAATTCAGTACTTC. V usage is TRBV11-2 and J usage is TRBJ2-4; D is ambiguous. Germline V CDR1 and CDR2: SGHAT, FQNNGV. V was cut by 1 base and J by 10 bases, with 5 bases left in between. The CDR3 totals 11 residues.

This clone was found a few times. V gene TRBV6-5 combines with J gene TRBJ1-3; D is possibly TRBD1 (6 bases). This CDR3 contains 15 residues. Germline loops: CDR1 MNHEY, CDR2 SVGAGI. V shed 5 bases and J shed 3 bases, with 14 bases lying between them. Written as DNA, the CDR3 is TGTGCCAGCAGTCAAAGGGGGGGGCTTGGAAACACCATATATTTT. Amino acid sequence: CASSQRGGLGNTIYF.

The chain is built from TRBV11-2 and TRBJ2-1; D is perhaps TRBD1 (6 bases). Germline CDR1 and CDR2: SGHAT and FQNNGV. The CDR3 covers 15 residues. V gave up 5 bases and J gave up 0 bases, with 11 bases separating them. The CDR3 spells CASSRTDFSYNEQFF. In DNA, the CDR3 is TGTGCCAGCAGCCGGACAGACTTCTCCTACAATGAGCAGTTCTTC.

This clone was found once. The same CDR3 can be traced to other DNA sequences in this sample. Here the CDR3 reads CASRGQGANEKLFF. In DNA, the CDR3 is TGTGCCAGCAGGGGCCAGGGGGCTAATGAAAAACTGTTTTTT. The chain combines TRBV2 with TRBJ1-4, with 7 bases lining up with TRBD1. The CDR3 is 14 residues long. V gave up 6 bases and J gave up 3 bases; unmatched junction bases: 4. Germline V gives CDR1 SNHLY, CDR2 FYNNEI.

J is TRBJ2-3 and V is TRBV7-3; 9 nucleotides match TRBD2. Germline assignment: CDR1 SGHTA and CDR2 FQGTGA. This CDR3 comprises 20 residues. With 5 bases clipped from V and 1 base from J, the junction kept 19 bases outside the gene matches. The chain's CDR3 is CASSPPLLAGGGGGTDTQYF. The CDR3 DNA is TGTGCCAGCAGCCCACCCCTACTCGCGGGGGGCGGGGGGGGCACAGATACGCAGTATTTT.